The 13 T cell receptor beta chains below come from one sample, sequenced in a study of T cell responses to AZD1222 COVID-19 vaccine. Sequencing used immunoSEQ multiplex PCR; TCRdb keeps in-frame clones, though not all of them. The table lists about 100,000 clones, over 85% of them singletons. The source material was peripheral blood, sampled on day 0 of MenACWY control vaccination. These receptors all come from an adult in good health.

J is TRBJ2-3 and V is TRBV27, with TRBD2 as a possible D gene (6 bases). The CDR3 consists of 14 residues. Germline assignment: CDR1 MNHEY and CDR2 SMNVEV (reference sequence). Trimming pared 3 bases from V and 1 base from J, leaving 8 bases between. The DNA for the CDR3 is TGTGCCAGCAGTTTCAGGGAGGGCACAGATACGCAGTATTTT. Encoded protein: CASSFREGTDTQYF.

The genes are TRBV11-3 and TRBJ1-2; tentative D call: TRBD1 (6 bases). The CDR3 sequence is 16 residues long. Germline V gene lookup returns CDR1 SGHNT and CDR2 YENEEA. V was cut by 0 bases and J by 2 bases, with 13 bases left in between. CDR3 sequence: CASSLEGAGLNYGYTF. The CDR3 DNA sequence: TGTGCCAGCAGCTTAGAGGGGGCAGGATTAAACTATGGCTACACCTTC.

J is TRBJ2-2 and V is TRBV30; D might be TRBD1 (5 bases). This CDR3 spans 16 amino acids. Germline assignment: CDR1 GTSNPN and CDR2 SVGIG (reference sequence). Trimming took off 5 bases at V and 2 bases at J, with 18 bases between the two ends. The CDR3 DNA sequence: TGTGCCTGGGGTCCGGAGTGGGGCCGCAACACCGGGGAGCTGTTTTTT. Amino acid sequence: CAWGPEWGRNTGELFF.

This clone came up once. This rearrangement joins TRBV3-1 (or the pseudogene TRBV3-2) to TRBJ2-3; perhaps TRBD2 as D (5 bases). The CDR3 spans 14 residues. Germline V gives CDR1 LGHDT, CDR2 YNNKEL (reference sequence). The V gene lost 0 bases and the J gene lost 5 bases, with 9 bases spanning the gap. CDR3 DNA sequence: TGTGCCAGCAGCCAAGATGTAGGGAGAGATACGCAGTATTTT. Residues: CASSQDVGRDTQYF.

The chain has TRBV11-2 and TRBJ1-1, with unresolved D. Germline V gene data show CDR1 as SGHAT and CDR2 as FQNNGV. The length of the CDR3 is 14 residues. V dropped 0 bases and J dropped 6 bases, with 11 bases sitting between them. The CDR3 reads CASSLEGSFPEAFF. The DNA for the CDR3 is TGTGCCAGCAGCTTAGAAGGGAGTTTTCCTGAAGCTTTCTTT.

The CDR3 spells CASGLAWTGLASNYGYTF. CDR3 nucleotide sequence: TGTGCTAGTGGTTTGGCTTGGACAGGCCTGGCTTCTAACTATGGCTACACCTTC. V gene TRBV12-5 combines with J gene TRBJ1-2; 7 bases agree with TRBD1. The V and J ends lost 1 base and 0 bases, in that order; junction bases with no gene match: 11. The CDR3 contains 18 residues. Germline V gene data show CDR1 as LGHNT and CDR2 as FRNRAP.

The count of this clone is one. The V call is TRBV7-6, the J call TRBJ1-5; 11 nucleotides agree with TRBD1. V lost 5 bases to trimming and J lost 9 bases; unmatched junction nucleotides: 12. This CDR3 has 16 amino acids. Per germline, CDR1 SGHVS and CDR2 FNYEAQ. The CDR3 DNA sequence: TGTGCCAGCAGCAGGTCCCGGGACAGGGGGAAAAGGCCCCAGCATTTT. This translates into CASSRSRDRGKRPQHF.

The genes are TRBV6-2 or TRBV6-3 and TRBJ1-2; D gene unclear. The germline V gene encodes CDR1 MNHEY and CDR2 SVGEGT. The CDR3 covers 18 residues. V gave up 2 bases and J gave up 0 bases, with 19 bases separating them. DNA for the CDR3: TGTGCCAGCAGTTACAATACAGCCGGGTTTTCTGCTAACTATGGCTACACCTTC. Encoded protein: CASSYNTAGFSANYGYTF.

The DNA of the CDR3 is TGTGCCAGCAGCGTCGACATGTTCTATGGCTACACCTTC. This translates into CASSVDMFYGYTF. This chain joins TRBV5-4 and TRBJ1-2, with D unresolved. V dropped 4 bases and J dropped 4 bases, with 11 bases sitting between them. The germline V gene has CDR1 SGHNT and CDR2 YYREEE (reference sequence). CDR3 length: 13 residues.

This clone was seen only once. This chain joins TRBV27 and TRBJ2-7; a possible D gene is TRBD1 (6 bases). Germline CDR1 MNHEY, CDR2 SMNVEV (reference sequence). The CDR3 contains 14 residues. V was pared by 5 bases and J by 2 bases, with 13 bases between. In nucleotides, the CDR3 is TGTGCCAGCAGTAGGGCGGACAGAACCTACGAGCAGTACTTC. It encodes CASSRADRTYEQYF.

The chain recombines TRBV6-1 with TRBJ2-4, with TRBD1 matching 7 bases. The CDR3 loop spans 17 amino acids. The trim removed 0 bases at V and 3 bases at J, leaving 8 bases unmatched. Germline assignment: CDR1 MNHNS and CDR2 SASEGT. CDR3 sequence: CASSEAPGQIFKNIQYF. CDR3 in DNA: TGTGCCAGCAGTGAAGCCCCGGGACAGATCTTCAAAAACATTCAGTACTTC.

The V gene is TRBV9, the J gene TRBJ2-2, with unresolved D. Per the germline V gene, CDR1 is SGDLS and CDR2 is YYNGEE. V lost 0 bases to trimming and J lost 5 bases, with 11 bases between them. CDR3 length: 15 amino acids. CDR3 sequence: CASSVVESPTGELFF. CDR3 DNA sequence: TGTGCCAGCAGCGTAGTTGAGTCACCTACCGGGGAGCTGTTTTTT. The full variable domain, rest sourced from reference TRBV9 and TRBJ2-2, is DSGVTQTPKHLITATGQRVTLRCSPRSGDLSVYWYQQSLDQGLQFLIQYYNGEERAKGNILERFSAQQFPDLHSELNLSSLELGDSALYFCASSVVESPTGELFFGEGSRLTVL.

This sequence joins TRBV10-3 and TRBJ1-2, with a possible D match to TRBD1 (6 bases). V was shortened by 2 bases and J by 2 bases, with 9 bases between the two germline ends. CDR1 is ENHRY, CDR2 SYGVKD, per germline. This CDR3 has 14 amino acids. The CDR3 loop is CAISEAGTNYGYTF. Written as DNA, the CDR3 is TGTGCCATCAGTGAGGCCGGGACAAACTATGGCTACACCTTC.